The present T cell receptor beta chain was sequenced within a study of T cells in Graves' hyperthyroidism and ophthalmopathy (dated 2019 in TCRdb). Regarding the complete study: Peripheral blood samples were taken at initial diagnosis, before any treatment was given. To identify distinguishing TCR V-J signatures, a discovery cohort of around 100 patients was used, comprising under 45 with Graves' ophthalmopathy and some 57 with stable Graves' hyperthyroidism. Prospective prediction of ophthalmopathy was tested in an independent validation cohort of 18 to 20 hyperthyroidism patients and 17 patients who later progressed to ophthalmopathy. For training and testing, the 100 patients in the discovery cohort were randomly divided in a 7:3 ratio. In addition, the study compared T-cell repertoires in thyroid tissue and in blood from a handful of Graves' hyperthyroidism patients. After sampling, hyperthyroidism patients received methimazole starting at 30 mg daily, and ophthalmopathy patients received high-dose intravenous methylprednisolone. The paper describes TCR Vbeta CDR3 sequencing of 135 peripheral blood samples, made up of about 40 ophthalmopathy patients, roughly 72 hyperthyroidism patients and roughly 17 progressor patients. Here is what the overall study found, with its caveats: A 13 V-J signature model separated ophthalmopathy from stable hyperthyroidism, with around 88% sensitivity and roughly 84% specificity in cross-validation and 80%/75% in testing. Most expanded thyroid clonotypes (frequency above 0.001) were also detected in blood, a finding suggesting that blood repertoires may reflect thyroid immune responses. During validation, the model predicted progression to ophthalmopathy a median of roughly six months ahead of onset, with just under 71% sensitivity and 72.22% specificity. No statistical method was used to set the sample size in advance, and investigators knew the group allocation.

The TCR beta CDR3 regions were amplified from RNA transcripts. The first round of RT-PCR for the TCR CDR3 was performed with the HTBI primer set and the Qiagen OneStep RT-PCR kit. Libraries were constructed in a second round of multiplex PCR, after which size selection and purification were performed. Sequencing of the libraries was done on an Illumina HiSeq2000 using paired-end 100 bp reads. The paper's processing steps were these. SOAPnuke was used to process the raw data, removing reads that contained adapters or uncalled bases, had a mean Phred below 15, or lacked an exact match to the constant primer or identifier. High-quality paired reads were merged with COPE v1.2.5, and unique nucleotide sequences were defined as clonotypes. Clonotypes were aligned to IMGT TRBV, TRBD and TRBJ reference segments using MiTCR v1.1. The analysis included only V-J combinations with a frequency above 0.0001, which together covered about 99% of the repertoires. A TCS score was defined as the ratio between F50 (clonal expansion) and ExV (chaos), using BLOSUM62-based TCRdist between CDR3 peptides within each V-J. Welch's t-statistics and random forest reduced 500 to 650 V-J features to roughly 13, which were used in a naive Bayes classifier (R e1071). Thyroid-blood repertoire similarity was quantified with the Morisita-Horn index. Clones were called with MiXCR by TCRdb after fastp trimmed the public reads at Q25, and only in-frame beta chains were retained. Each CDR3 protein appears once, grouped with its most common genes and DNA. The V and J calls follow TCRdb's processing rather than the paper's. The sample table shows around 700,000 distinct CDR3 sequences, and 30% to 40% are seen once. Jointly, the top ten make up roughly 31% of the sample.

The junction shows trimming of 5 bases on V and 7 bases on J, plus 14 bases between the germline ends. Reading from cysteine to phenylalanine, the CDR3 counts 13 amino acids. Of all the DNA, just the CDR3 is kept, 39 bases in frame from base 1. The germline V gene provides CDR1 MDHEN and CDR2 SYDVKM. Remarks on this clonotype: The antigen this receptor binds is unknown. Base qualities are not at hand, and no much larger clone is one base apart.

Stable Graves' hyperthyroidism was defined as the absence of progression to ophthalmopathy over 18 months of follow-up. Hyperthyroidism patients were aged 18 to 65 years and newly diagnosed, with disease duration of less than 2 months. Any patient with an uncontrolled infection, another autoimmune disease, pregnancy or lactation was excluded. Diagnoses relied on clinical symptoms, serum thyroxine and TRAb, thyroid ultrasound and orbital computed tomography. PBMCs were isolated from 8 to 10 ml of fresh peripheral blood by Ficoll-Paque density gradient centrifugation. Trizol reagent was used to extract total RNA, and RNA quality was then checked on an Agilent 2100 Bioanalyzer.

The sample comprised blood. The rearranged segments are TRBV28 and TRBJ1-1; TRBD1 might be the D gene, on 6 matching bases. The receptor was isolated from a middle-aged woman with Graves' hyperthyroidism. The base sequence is TGTGCCAGCAGTCTTGGGGGGGCCGATGAAGCTTTCTTT. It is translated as CASSLGGADEAFF.